The clone carrying this T cell receptor beta chain was detected a few times. Antigen specificity is unknown. This sample was included in a study of blood T cells in healthy people across ages. The germline V gene has CDR1 SEHNR and CDR2 FQNEAQ (reference sequence). V was shortened by 8 bases and J by 2 bases, with 9 bases between the two germline ends. The CDR3 contains 13 residues. Then a second PCR, running roughly 7 to 12 cycles, was carried out with a sample-barcoded 5' primer and a J-beta primer mix. TCRdb analysed the 5' RACE reads with MiXCR anew, one entry per CDR3 protein. The sample consists of some 890,000 distinct CDR3 sequences, 25% to 30% of them appearing once. Donors ranged from about 6 to 95 years old and were healthy Caucasians in Russia. Study-wide findings and caveats: It was not known whether donors were CMV positive (a possible confounder of expanded clonotype changes). Since the PBMCs were unsorted, naive and antigen-experienced cells could not be conclusively compared.

The same data also contributed to another study, on T cells of mothers and their children. That publication notes: The authors found no persistent microchimeric T cell clones.

This receptor was identified in a woman in her thirties or forties in good health. This chain connects TRBV7-9 to TRBJ2-2; D call uncertain. Material: blood. The CDR3 sequence is CASEFYNTGELFF. The DNA for the CDR3 is TGTGCCAGCGAGTTCTACAACACCGGGGAGCTGTTTTTT.